Listed here are 8 T cell receptor beta chains from one sample, sequenced in a study of T cells in Graves' hyperthyroidism and ophthalmopathy. Amplified TCR beta CDR3 regions came from RNA transcripts. TCR CDR3 regions were first amplified by RT-PCR with HTBI primers. TCRdb used MiXCR to reprocess the multiplex PCR reads, holding one entry per CDR3 protein. The table includes over 700,000 distinct CDR3 sequences, 35% to 45% detected once. The sample taken for sequencing was blood. The receptor source for this set is a man between 18 and 35 years old with Graves' hyperthyroidism.

This sequence joins TRBV10-3 and TRBJ2-3, with D possibly TRBD2 on 5 matching bases. The CDR3 consists of 13 residues. The V end was cut by 9 bases, the J end by 4 bases, with 14 bases between. Looked up from germline, CDR1 is ENHRY and CDR2 is SYGVKD. The CDR3 protein is CAIVASSADTQYF. The CDR3 bases are TGTGCCATTGTCGCTAGCTCCGCAGATACGCAGTATTTT.

In this sample, this clonotype turned up many times. The DNA of the CDR3 is TGTGCCAGCAGCGTAGGGGGTGTCCCAGATCAGCCCCAGCATTTT. It encodes CASSVGGVPDQPQHF. The genes are TRBV9 and TRBJ1-5, with D uncertain. V shed 0 bases and J shed 5 bases, with 12 bases lying between them. This CDR3 comprises 15 residues. CDR1 and CDR2 (germline): SGDLS, YYNGEE.

The chain couples TRBV19 to TRBJ1-2; the D gene is possibly TRBD1 (5 bases). The CDR3 is 17 amino acids. V lost 1 base and J lost 1, with 16 bases in between. Per the germline V gene, CDR1 is LNHDA and CDR2 is SQIVND (reference sequence). CDR3 DNA: TGTGCCAGTAGTATAGTAGACAGCCCTGGTCGTAACTATGGCTACACCTTC. This gives the protein CASSIVDSPGRNYGYTF.

This clonotype was detected only a few times. V is TRBV20-1 and J is TRBJ2-6; D gene unclear. Germline CDR1 and CDR2: DFQATT and SNEGSKA (reference sequence). Trimming took off 1 base at V and 0 bases at J, with 13 bases between the two ends. CDR3 length: 17 residues. Here the CDR3 reads CSARGRSEASGANVLTF. CDR3 DNA: TGCAGTGCTAGAGGGCGGTCCGAGGCCTCTGGGGCCAACGTCCTGACTTTC.

The chain carries TRBV6-1 and TRBJ2-5; TRBD2 might be the D (7 bases). Trimming pared 2 bases from V and 4 bases from J, leaving 11 bases between. The length of the CDR3 is 14 residues. Per germline, CDR1 MNHNS and CDR2 SASEGT. CDR3 loop: CASSEKGEGETQYF. In nucleotides, the CDR3 is TGTGCCAGCAGTGAAAAGGGGGAGGGAGAGACCCAGTACTTC.

This clonotype was picked up many times. Here the CDR3 reads CSVELAGVRSGELFF. As DNA, the CDR3 is TGCAGCGTTGAGCTAGCGGGAGTGCGGAGCGGGGAGCTGTTTTTT. The chain employs TRBV29-1 and TRBJ2-2; 10 nucleotides match TRBD2. There are 15 residues in the CDR3. Germline V gives CDR1 SQVTM, CDR2 ANQGSEA. The V and J ends lost 3 bases and 7 bases, in that order; junction bases with no gene match: 8.

This clonotype was recorded at least ten times. This chain uses TRBV24-1 with TRBJ2-2; D is uncertain. The germline gives CDR1 KGHDR, CDR2 SFDVKD. V lost 3 bases to trimming and J lost 5 bases, with 12 bases between them. The CDR3 runs 15 residues. For the CDR3, the DNA is TGTGCCACCAGTGATGGCGTCCTTGAAACCGGGGAGCTGTTTTTT. This gives the protein CATSDGVLETGELFF.

This clonotype was found a few times. This chain uses TRBV6-5 with TRBJ2-5; D ambiguous. The V and J ends lost 7 bases and 5 bases respectively, with 8 bases between them. CDR1 and CDR2 (germline): MNHEY, SVGAGI. CDR3 length: 11 residues. In nucleotides, the CDR3 is TGTGCCAGCAAGTTTGGCGAGACCCAGTACTTC. Protein product: CASKFGETQYF.